This T cell receptor (beta chain) is from a study of T-cell reconstitution after alpha-beta-depleted transplantation in children. Whole-study results and caveats: Roughly two months post-transplant, alpha-beta T cells reportedly originated from several hundred graft clones that had expanded.

The TCRbeta library was prepared with unique molecular identifiers. TCRdb reprocessed the PCR reads with MiXCR, giving one entry per CDR3 protein. Counted here are some 260,000 distinct CDR3 sequences, 20% to 30% occurring once; the ten biggest clones make up 4% to 6%. The CDR3 is made up of 18 amino acids. On this clonotype: Its antigen is currently unknown. One end of the junction varies from germline; a read error may be responsible.

The chain combines TRBV12-3 or TRBV12-4 with TRBJ2-6; 8 nucleotides line up with TRBD1. This specimen was PBMCs, mostly from graft donor cells, taken 360 days after TCRalphabeta/CD19-depleted stem cell transplant. The sequence was obtained from a female patient aged 2-10 years who had a stem cell transplant for congenital amegakaryocytic thrombocytopenia, so the T cells may come from the graft donor. CDR3 nucleotide sequence: TGTGCCCGCAGTTGGACGCGACAGGGGACCTCTGGGGCCAACGTCCTGACTTTC. Encoded protein: CARSWTRQGTSGANVLTF.